This T cell receptor beta chain was sequenced for a study of Graves' ophthalmopathy and Graves' hyperthyroidism. Study-level points and caveats: In blood, most expanded thyroid clonotypes above 0.001 frequency were also detected.

The authors isolated PBMCs from over 7.5 ml of fresh peripheral blood. Trimming shortened V by 5 bases and J by 6 bases, and 14 bases separated the two germline ends. This CDR3 is built from 14 residues. Amplification of TCR beta CDR3 regions used RNA transcripts. A first-round RT-PCR used HTBI primers, followed by a second-round multiplex PCR. TCRdb reprocessed the multiplex PCR reads via MiXCR and lists one record per CDR3 protein. In the table there are around 170,000 distinct CDR3 sequences, 30% to 45% of which are singletons. This clonotype was recorded at least ten times. Its antigen is not known.

This sequence was found in a woman aged 40 to 49 with Graves' ophthalmopathy. The chain is built from TRBV12-3 or TRBV12-4 and TRBJ1-5, with D possibly matching TRBD1 (5 bases). Specimen: peripheral blood. CDR3 sequence: CASSRTQGTQPQHF. CDR3 coding DNA: TGTGCCAGCAGTCGGACTCAGGGAACTCAGCCCCAGCATTTT.